This entry lists 8 T cell receptor beta chains sequenced from one sample in a study of CD8+ T cells in alopecia areata. Extraction of RNA preceded its reverse transcription into cDNA, which served as the sequencing template. Generated by immunoSEQ multiplex PCR, the TCRdb table keeps only in-frame clones and is missing some. The repertoire holds roughly 140,000 clones, 45% to 60% seen once, with approximately 20% in the top ten. This specimen consisted of CD8+ T cells sorted from blood, obtained at week 0. The source is a human donor with alopecia areata.

The chain links TRBV29-1 to TRBJ2-3; TRBD2 matches 7 bases. Germline CDR1 is SQVTM and CDR2 is ANQGSEA. The trim removed 6 bases at V and 3 bases at J, leaving 18 bases unmatched. CDR3 size: 17 residues. The CDR3 reads CSVHDFTAGEFTDTQYF. CDR3 sequence (DNA): TGCAGCGTCCACGACTTCACTGCGGGGGAGTTTACAGATACGCAGTATTTT.

The rearrangement uses TRBV30 and TRBJ1-1, with D tentatively TRBD1 (6 bases). The CDR3 spans 14 residues. Trimming shortened V by 2 bases and J by 4 bases, and 14 bases separated the two germline ends. The germline gives CDR1 GTSNPN, CDR2 SVGIG (reference sequence). The CDR3 spells CAWSKVRGSTEAFF. The CDR3 region has the DNA TGTGCCTGGAGTAAAGTCAGGGGATCCACTGAAGCTTTCTTT.

This rearrangement joins TRBV5-1 to TRBJ2-7; 9 positions agree with TRBD2. The CDR3 spans 15 residues. J gave up 5 bases and V 4 bases, and 10 bases lay outside the gene matches. From germline, CDR1 is SGHRS and CDR2 YFSETQ. This CDR3 reads CASSPGTSNGHEQYF. In nucleotides, the CDR3 is TGCGCCAGCAGCCCCGGGACTAGCAACGGGCACGAGCAGTACTTC.

This chain links TRBV7-9 with TRBJ2-7; D call uncertain. The CDR3 is 18 amino acids. V was pared by 1 base and J by 0 bases, with 19 bases between. The germline gives CDR1 SEHNR, CDR2 FQNEAQ (reference sequence). CDR3 DNA: TGTGCCAGCAGCTTAGGATTCATTGGGGATCCTCCCTCCTACGAGCAGTACTTC. Protein sequence: CASSLGFIGDPPSYEQYF.

This chain links TRBV15 with TRBJ2-2; 9 nucleotides match TRBD1. CDR1 and CDR2 from the germline V gene are LNHNV and YYDKDF (reference sequence). V shed 3 bases and J 5 bases; nucleotides not matched to a gene: 4. This CDR3 region has 15 residues. CDR3: CATSRDRGGTGELFF. The CDR3 DNA reads TGTGCCACCAGCAGGGACAGGGGAGGGACCGGGGAGCTGTTTTTT.

The CDR3 DNA sequence: TGTGCCAGCAGCTTACAGGGGGTCGACGAGCAGTACTTC. Translated: CASSLQGVDEQYF. The chain uses TRBV7-2 and TRBJ2-7; 7 nucleotides agree with TRBD1. The CDR3 totals 13 residues. Unmatched junction bases numbered 3, after V lost 2 bases and J lost 5 bases. Per the germline V gene, CDR1 is SGHTA and CDR2 is FQGNSA.

V and J are TRBV30 and TRBJ2-7; D is undetermined. Germline V gene data show CDR1 as GTSNPN and CDR2 as SVGIG (reference sequence). The V end lost 0 bases, the J end lost 3 bases, and 12 bases lay between the germline ends. The CDR3 loop spans 14 amino acids. The CDR3 reads CAWSVGMGNYEQYF. The CDR3 coding sequence is TGTGCCTGGAGTGTAGGTATGGGGAACTACGAGCAGTACTTC.

The genes are TRBV6-5 and TRBJ2-2; D not certain. Germline lookup yields CDR1 MNHEY and CDR2 SVGAGI. The CDR3 is 16 residues long. V was pared by 0 bases and J by 1 base, with 9 bases between. The CDR3 is CASSYSGLLNTGELFF. The CDR3 nucleotides read TGTGCCAGCAGTTACTCCGGTCTTTTGAACACCGGGGAGCTGTTTTTT.